Described below is a single T cell receptor beta chain sequence and its context. The data derive from a study of cytomegalovirus exposure and HLA in healthy donors. Study overall: For the approximately 400 genotyped donors, 81% fell within the Caucasian-associated ancestry cluster.

The CDR3 is 14 residues long. Germline V CDR1 and CDR2: MNHEY, SVGAGI. V lost 7 bases and J lost 1, with 14 bases in between. Primers for the PCR totalled 60 Vbeta and 13 Jbeta. Profiling relied on immunoSEQ multiplex PCR, and the TCRdb table lists in-frame clones only, not all of them. Of 70,000 to 95,000 clones listed, around three quarters are singletons. The sample was PBMCs. This receptor was obtained from a male donor in good health and CMV-seronegative. This chain connects TRBV6-5 to TRBJ2-7, with D tentatively TRBD2 (6 bases). CDR3: CASTTGENSYEQYF. The CDR3 nucleotides read TGTGCCAGCACAACGGGGGAGAATTCCTACGAGCAGTACTTC.